A single sample gave rise to the 25 T cell receptor beta chains below, sequenced in a study of OX40 agonist ivuxolimab in advanced cancers. Generated by immunoSEQ multiplex PCR, the TCRdb table keeps only in-frame clones and is missing some. The sample lists around 130,000 clones, roughly 95% occurring once. The source was CD4+ or CD8+ T cells sorted from blood, collected in a trial of the OX40 agonist ivuxolimab. The receptors here all came from an adult with an advanced solid tumor such as melanoma, head and neck, liver or kidney cancer.

This chain uses TRBV5-1 with TRBJ2-4, with D maybe TRBD2 (5 bases). Deletions cut 0 bases from V and 9 bases from J, with 19 bases between. The length of the CDR3 is 16 residues. Germline V gives CDR1 SGHRS, CDR2 YFSETQ. CDR3 protein: CASSLDRASQGGIQYF. DNA for the CDR3: TGCGCCAGCAGCTTGGATCGTGCTAGCCAAGGAGGCATTCAGTACTTC. The variable domain in full, completed from reference TRBV5-1 and TRBJ2-4, reads KAGVTQTPRYLIKTRGQQVTLSCSPISGHRSVSWYQQTPGQGLQFLFEYFSETQRNKGNFPGRFSGRQFSNSRSEMNVSTLELGDSALYLCASSLDRASQGGIQYFGAGTRLSVL.

The V call is TRBV2, the J call TRBJ1-2; TRBD1 might be the D (5 bases). The CDR3 covers 13 residues. Germline V gene sequence: CDR1 SNHLY, CDR2 FYNNEI. V gave up 6 bases and J gave up 4 bases, with 12 bases separating them. The CDR3 bases are TGTGCCAGCAGGGAGGGACCGCCCTATGGCTACACCTTC. Translating gives CASREGPPYGYTF. The full variable domain, with the rest looked up from reference TRBV2 and TRBJ1-2, is EPEVTQTPSHQVTQMGQEVILRCVPISNHLYFYWYRQILGQKVEFLVSFYNNEISEKSEIFDDQFSVERPDGSNFTLKIRSTKLEDSAMYFCASREGPPYGYTFGSGTRLTVV.

The V call is TRBV11-3, the J call TRBJ2-7; TRBD1 aligns across 7 bases. After removal of 0 bases from V and 6 bases from J, the junction contained 2 bases not matched to a gene. Germline V lookup: CDR1 SGHNT, CDR2 YENEEA. The CDR3 has 13 residues. The CDR3: CASSLDSGGEQYF. The CDR3 nucleotides are TGTGCCAGCAGCTTAGATTCAGGGGGCGAGCAGTACTTC.

The chain uses TRBV20-1 and TRBJ1-5; no reliable D call. This CDR3 comprises 11 residues. The germline V gene has CDR1 DFQATT and CDR2 SNEGSKA (reference sequence). Trimming stripped 3 bases from V and 6 bases from J, with 6 bases between. The CDR3 DNA follows: TGCAGTGCTAGCGCAGGTCAGCCCCAGCATTTT. This encodes CSASAGQPQHF.

This chain joins TRBV5-1 and TRBJ2-7, with a tentative D call TRBD2 (6 bases). The germline gives CDR1 SGHRS, CDR2 YFSETQ. Trimming removed 2 bases at V and 5 bases at J, with 26 bases between. The CDR3 has 18 amino acids. For the CDR3, the DNA is TGCGCCAGCAGCTTCGCGGGGATGGGTGTGGGTTACCACCACGAGCAGTACTTC. It codes for CASSFAGMGVGYHHEQYF.

The chain is built from TRBV7-3 and TRBJ2-3; TRBD2 matches at 8 bases. The CDR3 sequence is 16 residues long. V lost 4 bases to trimming and J lost 2 bases; unmatched junction nucleotides: 8. Germline V gene data show CDR1 as SGHTA and CDR2 as FQGTGA. The CDR3 nucleotides are TGTGCCAGCAGCTACTCACTAGCGGCTAACACAGATACGCAGTATTTT. Encoded protein: CASSYSLAANTDTQYF.

The count of this clone is one. The V gene is TRBV4-2, the J gene TRBJ1-2, with 7 bases lining up with TRBD1. The J segment lost 2 bases and the V segment lost 0 bases, leaving 6 bases of the junction unmatched. The CDR3 is 16 amino acids. Germline V CDR1 and CDR2: LGHNA, YNFKEQ. The CDR3 nucleotides read TGTGCCAGCAGCCAAGAAGGGGCAGGGGGAAACTATGGCTACACCTTC. It is translated as CASSQEGAGGNYGYTF.

The chain carries TRBV7-2 and TRBJ2-2, with 7 positions matching TRBD2. The germline V gene encodes CDR1 SGHTA and CDR2 FQGNSA. Trimming cost V 3 bases and J 2 bases; bases outside gene matches: 6. The CDR3 covers 16 residues. CDR3 protein: CASSFAGTTNTGELFF. CDR3 nucleotide sequence: TGTGCCAGCAGCTTCGCCGGGACTACTAACACCGGGGAGCTGTTTTTT.

The gene calls are TRBV19 and TRBJ2-2; TRBD2 aligns across 9 bases. With 3 bases clipped from V and 5 bases from J, the junction kept 10 bases outside the gene matches. The germline CDR1 and CDR2 sequences are LNHDA and SQIVND (reference sequence). CDR3 length: 17 residues. CDR3 residues: CASSIRSGRWGTGELFF. CDR3 sequence (DNA): TGTGCCAGTAGTATCCGTAGCGGGAGATGGGGGACCGGGGAGCTGTTTTTT.

This rearrangement joins TRBV19 to TRBJ1-6, with D possibly matching TRBD1 (6 bases). V lost 3 bases and J 10 bases, leaving 13 bases between the germline ends. Germline CDR1 is LNHDA and CDR2 is SQIVND (reference sequence). This CDR3 has 14 amino acids. The CDR3 reads CASSIQGYGSPLHF. Here the CDR3 DNA reads TGTGCCAGTAGTATTCAGGGGTATGGGTCACCCCTCCACTTT. Looking up the rest from reference TRBV19 and TRBJ1-6 gives the full variable domain: DGGITQSPKYLFRKEGQNVTLSCEQNLNHDAMYWYRQDPGQGLRLIYYSQIVNDFQKGDIAEGYSVSREKKESFPLTVTSAQKNPTAFYLCASSIQGYGSPLHFGNGTRLTVT.

The V and J genes are TRBV6-5 and TRBJ1-2; D ambiguous. The length of the CDR3 is 13 residues. V lost 2 bases, J lost 0 bases, and 4 bases lay in between. Germline-derived CDR1 and CDR2 are MNHEY and SVGAGI. CDR3 DNA: TGTGCCAGCAGTTACCGGGCTAACTATGGCTACACCTTC. Translating gives CASSYRANYGYTF.

The chain's CDR3 is CASSPAANEKLFF. CDR3 DNA sequence: TGTGCCAGCAGCCCCGCAGCTAATGAAAAACTGTTTTTT. This rearrangement joins TRBV5-4 to TRBJ1-4; D not certain. Trimming stripped 4 bases from V and 3 bases from J, with 7 bases between. The CDR3 is 13 amino acids. CDR1 SGHNT and CDR2 YYREEE come from the germline V gene (reference sequence).

V usage is TRBV9 and J usage is TRBJ1-4, with 7 bases matching TRBD1. Germline values: CDR1 SGDLS, CDR2 YYNGEE. This CDR3 is built from 17 residues. J gave up 4 bases and V 0 bases, and 9 bases lay outside the gene matches. CDR3 protein: CASSVGPGGGGNEKLFF. For the CDR3, the DNA is TGTGCCAGCAGCGTAGGTCCAGGGGGAGGAGGTAATGAAAAACTGTTTTTT. Full variable domain (missing parts from reference TRBV9 and TRBJ1-4): DSGVTQTPKHLITATGQRVTLRCSPRSGDLSVYWYQQSLDQGLQFLIQYYNGEERAKGNILERFSAQQFPDLHSELNLSSLELGDSALYFCASSVGPGGGGNEKLFFGSGTQLSVL.

The chain combines TRBV28 with TRBJ1-2; 8 positions agree with TRBD1. The CDR3 extends over 18 amino acids. V shed 2 bases and J 0 bases; nucleotides not matched to a gene: 11. Germline loops: CDR1 MDHEN, CDR2 SYDVKM. Here the CDR3 DNA reads TGTGCCAGCAGTTTACGACTTCCAGGGGGCCGAACTAACTATGGCTACACCTTC. The encoded protein is CASSLRLPGGRTNYGYTF.

V gene TRBV7-9 combines with J gene TRBJ1-1; TRBD1 might be the D (5 bases). The CDR3 runs 14 residues. V dropped 1 base and J dropped 6 bases, with 12 bases sitting between them. CDR1 and CDR2 (germline): SEHNR, FQNEAQ (reference sequence). The CDR3 here is CASSLVQGSSEAFF. The CDR3, as DNA: TGTGCCAGCAGCTTAGTTCAGGGCTCCTCTGAAGCTTTCTTT.

The chain recombines TRBV18 with TRBJ2-7, with D perhaps matching TRBD1 (6 bases). This CDR3 is built from 14 residues. The germline V and J ends were trimmed by 6 bases and 5 bases, with 17 bases remaining between them. Germline lookup yields CDR1 KGHSH and CDR2 LQKENI. The CDR3 DNA reads as TGTGCCAGCTCCAACAGGGATGGGGTCAACGAGCAGTACTTC. Encoded protein: CASSNRDGVNEQYF.

This chain uses TRBV12-5 with TRBJ2-5; D unresolved. The CDR3 loop spans 19 amino acids. The germline V and J ends were trimmed by 1 base and 4 bases, with 25 bases remaining between them. The V gene's germline CDR1 is LGHNT and CDR2 FRNRAP. CDR3 loop: CASGLGHKLGEKPPETQYF. Here the CDR3 DNA reads TGTGCTAGTGGTTTGGGACACAAACTGGGCGAAAAGCCCCCAGAGACCCAGTACTTC.

The J gene is TRBJ1-4, the V gene TRBV6-5, with D perhaps matching TRBD1 (5 bases). Germline CDR1 and CDR2: MNHEY and SVGAGI. Trimming shortened V by 6 bases and J by 7 bases, and 9 bases separated the two germline ends. This CDR3 has 12 amino acids. CDR3 sequence (DNA): TGTGCCAGCAGCAGGGTGGGTGAAAAACTGTTTTTT. It encodes CASSRVGEKLFF.

The chain employs TRBV7-6 and TRBJ2-7; no reliable D call. CDR3 length: 14 amino acids. V lost 5 bases and J lost 5, with 16 bases in between. Germline CDR1 is SGHVS and CDR2 is FNYEAQ. CDR3 nucleotides: TGTGCCAGCAGCCCCTCGGCAGGCCCGAACGAGCAGTACTTC. Translating gives CASSPSAGPNEQYF.

This rearrangement joins TRBV19 to TRBJ2-6; D gene ambiguous. The CDR3 length is 13 residues. Germline CDR1 reads LNHDA; CDR2 reads SQIVND (reference sequence). The ends were cut back, 1 base at V and 8 bases at J, with 6 bases in the middle. The CDR3 is CASSIGTPNVLTF. The DNA of the CDR3 is TGTGCCAGTAGTATAGGGACGCCCAACGTCCTGACTTTC.

The J gene is TRBJ2-6, the V gene TRBV5-1, with unresolved D. The germline V and J ends were trimmed by 3 bases and 4 bases, with 11 bases remaining between them. Germline CDR1 is SGHRS and CDR2 is YFSETQ. There are 15 residues in the CDR3. CDR3 amino acids: CASSSNPQGANVLTF. CDR3 in DNA: TGCGCCAGCAGCTCAAATCCACAGGGGGCCAACGTCCTGACTTTC. The variable domain in full, with the rest retrieved from reference TRBV5-1 and TRBJ2-6, is KAGVTQTPRYLIKTRGQQVTLSCSPISGHRSVSWYQQTPGQGLQFLFEYFSETQRNKGNFPGRFSGRQFSNSRSEMNVSTLELGDSALYLCASSSNPQGANVLTFGAGSRLTVL.

The V call is TRBV7-2, the J call TRBJ2-5, with D possibly called TRBD1 or TRBD2 (5 bases each). The ends were cut back, 0 bases at V and 5 bases at J, with 13 bases in the middle. This CDR3 region has 15 residues. Germline CDR1 and CDR2: SGHTA and FQGNSA. CDR3 in amino acids: CASSLARGAPETQYF. CDR3 in DNA: TGTGCCAGCAGCTTAGCTAGAGGGGCCCCGGAGACCCAGTACTTC. Supplemented by reference TRBV7-2 and TRBJ2-5, the full variable domain reads GAGVSQSPSNKVTEKGKDVELRCDPISGHTALYWYRQSLGQGLEFLIYFQGNSAPDKSGLPSDRFSAERTGGSVSTLTIQRTQQEDSAVYLCASSLARGAPETQYFGPGTRLLVL.

The genes are TRBV15 and TRBJ2-1; D call uncertain. V dropped 0 bases and J dropped 6 bases, with 6 bases sitting between them. CDR1 is LNHNV and CDR2 is YYDKDF in the germline V gene (reference sequence). The CDR3 runs to 13 residues. This chain's CDR3 is CATSRDGPNEQFF. DNA for the CDR3: TGTGCCACCAGCAGAGACGGACCCAATGAGCAGTTCTTC.

This chain links TRBV28 with TRBJ1-3; D is ambiguous. V was pared by 2 bases and J by 4 bases, with 6 bases between. The CDR3 has 13 residues. The germline gives CDR1 MDHEN, CDR2 SYDVKM. The CDR3 nucleotides are TGTGCCAGCAGTTTAGACGTCGGAAACACCATATATTTT. Its translation is CASSLDVGNTIYF.

The V call is TRBV28, the J call TRBJ1-4; weak D call: TRBD1 (5 bases). CDR1 is MDHEN and CDR2 is SYDVKM in the germline V gene. The V end was cut by 3 bases, the J end by 3 bases, with 5 bases between. The CDR3 length is 13 residues. The CDR3 here is CASSFRANEKLFF. Written as DNA, the CDR3 is TGTGCCAGCAGTTTCAGGGCTAATGAAAAACTGTTTTTT.